This TCR beta chain is drawn from a study of shared clonotypes between healthy human individuals. The study's findings and limits: A small donor pool kept down the genetic and exposure-history diversity that was represented. Clonotype sharing among donors was thought likely to change with sequencing depth. Larger estimated richness was generally seen in naive subsets than in memory subsets.

Germline loops: CDR1 KGHSH, CDR2 LQKENI. The V segment lost 3 bases and the J segment 2 bases; nucleotides outside the gene matches: 8. The CDR3 has 18 residues. The method was immunoSEQ multiplex PCR; TCRdb's version includes in-frame clones alone and lacks a portion of them. The table shows 400,000 to 600,000 clones, with 95% to 96% occurring only once. The sample holds one count of this clone. Antigen unknown. The clonotype originates from a woman aged 25 to 45 in good health. This sequence joins TRBV18 and TRBJ2-4; 12 bases are shared with TRBD2. The sequenced material came from naive CD4+ T cells sorted from blood. As for subset: CD45RA+ positively selected. The CDR3 here is CASSPLAGGSVTKNIQYF. The CDR3 nucleotides read TGTGCCAGCTCACCCCTAGCGGGAGGGTCTGTAACCAAAAACATTCAGTACTTC.